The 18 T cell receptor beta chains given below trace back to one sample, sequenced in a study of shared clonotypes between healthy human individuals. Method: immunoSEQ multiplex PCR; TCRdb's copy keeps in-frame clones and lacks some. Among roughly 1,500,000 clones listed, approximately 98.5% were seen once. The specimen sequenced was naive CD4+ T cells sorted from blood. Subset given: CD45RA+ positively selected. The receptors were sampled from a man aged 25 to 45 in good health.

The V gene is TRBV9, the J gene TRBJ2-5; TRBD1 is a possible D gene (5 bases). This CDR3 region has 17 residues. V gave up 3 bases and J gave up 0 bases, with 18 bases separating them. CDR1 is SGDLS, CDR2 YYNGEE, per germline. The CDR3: CASSAQVNRQYQETQYF. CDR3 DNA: TGTGCCAGCAGCGCCCAGGTCAACAGACAGTACCAAGAGACCCAGTACTTC. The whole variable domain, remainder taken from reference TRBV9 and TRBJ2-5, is DSGVTQTPKHLITATGQRVTLRCSPRSGDLSVYWYQQSLDQGLQFLIQYYNGEERAKGNILERFSAQQFPDLHSELNLSSLELGDSALYFCASSAQVNRQYQETQYFGPGTRLLVL.

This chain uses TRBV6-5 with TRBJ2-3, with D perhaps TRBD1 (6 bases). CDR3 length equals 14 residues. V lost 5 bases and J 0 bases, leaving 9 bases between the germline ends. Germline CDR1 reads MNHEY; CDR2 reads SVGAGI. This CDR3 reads CASSGGLSTDTQYF. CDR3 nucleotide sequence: TGTGCCAGCAGTGGGGGCCTTAGCACAGATACGCAGTATTTT.

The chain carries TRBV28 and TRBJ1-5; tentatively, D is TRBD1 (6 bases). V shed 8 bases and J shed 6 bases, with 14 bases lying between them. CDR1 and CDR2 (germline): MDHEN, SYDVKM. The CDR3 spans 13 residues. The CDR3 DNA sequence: TGTGCCAGCTGGGGGGGGGCGAGTCAGCCCCAGCATTTT. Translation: CASWGGASQPQHF.

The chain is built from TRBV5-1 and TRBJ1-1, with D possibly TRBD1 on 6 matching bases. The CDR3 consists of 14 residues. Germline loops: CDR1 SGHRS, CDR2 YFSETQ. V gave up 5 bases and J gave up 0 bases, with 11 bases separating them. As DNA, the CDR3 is TGCGCCAGCAGGAAGGGACAAATGAACACTGAAGCTTTCTTT. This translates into CASRKGQMNTEAFF. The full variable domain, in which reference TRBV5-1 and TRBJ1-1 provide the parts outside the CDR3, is KAGVTQTPRYLIKTRGQQVTLSCSPISGHRSVSWYQQTPGQGLQFLFEYFSETQRNKGNFPGRFSGRQFSNSRSEMNVSTLELGDSALYLCASRKGQMNTEAFFGQGTRLTVV.

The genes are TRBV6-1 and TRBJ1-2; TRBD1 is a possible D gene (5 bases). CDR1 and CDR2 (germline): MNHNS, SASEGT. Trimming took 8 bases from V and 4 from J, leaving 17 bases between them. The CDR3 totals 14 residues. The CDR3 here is CASQRVGEGYGYTF. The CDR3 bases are TGTGCCAGCCAAAGAGTAGGGGAGGGCTATGGCTACACCTTC.

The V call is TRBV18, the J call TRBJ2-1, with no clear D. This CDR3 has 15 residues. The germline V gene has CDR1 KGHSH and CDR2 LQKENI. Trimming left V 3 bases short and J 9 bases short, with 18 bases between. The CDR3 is CASSPLASSEVEQFF. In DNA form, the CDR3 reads TGTGCCAGCTCACCTCTGGCCTCTAGTGAGGTTGAGCAGTTCTTC. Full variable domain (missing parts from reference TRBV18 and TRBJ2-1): NAGVMQNPRHLVRRRGQEARLRCSPMKGHSHVYWYRQLPEEGLKFMVYLQKENIIDESGMPKERFSAEFPKEGPSILRIQQVVRGDSAAYFCASSPLASSEVEQFFGPGTRLTVL.

The CDR3 nucleotides read TGTGCCAGCAGCCGCGGGCCCGGGAGGAATGAGCAGTTCTTC. Amino acids: CASSRGPGRNEQFF. The rearrangement links TRBV7-2 to TRBJ2-1, with 7 bases fitting TRBD2. The J segment lost 7 bases and the V segment lost 5 bases, leaving 8 bases of the junction unmatched. Germline CDR1 SGHTA, CDR2 FQGNSA. The CDR3 covers 14 residues.

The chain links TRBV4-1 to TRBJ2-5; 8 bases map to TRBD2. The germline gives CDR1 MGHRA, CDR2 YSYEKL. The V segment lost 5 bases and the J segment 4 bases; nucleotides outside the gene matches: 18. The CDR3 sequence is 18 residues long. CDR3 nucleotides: TGCGCCAGCAGCACGGATAATTTAGTCAGCGGGAGCCGAGAGACCCAGTACTTC. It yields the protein CASSTDNLVSGSRETQYF.

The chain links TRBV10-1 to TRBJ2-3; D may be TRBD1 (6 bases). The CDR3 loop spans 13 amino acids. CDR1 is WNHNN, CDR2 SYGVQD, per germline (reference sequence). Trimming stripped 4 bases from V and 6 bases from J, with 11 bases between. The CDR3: CASSGTVGDTQYF. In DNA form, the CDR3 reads TGCGCCAGCAGTGGGACAGTGGGGGATACGCAGTATTTT.

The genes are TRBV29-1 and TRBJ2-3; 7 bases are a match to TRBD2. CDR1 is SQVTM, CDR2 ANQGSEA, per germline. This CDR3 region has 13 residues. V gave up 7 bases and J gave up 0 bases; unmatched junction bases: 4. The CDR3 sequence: CSGGGRSTDTQYF. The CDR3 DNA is TGCAGCGGGGGGGGACGGAGCACAGATACGCAGTATTTT.

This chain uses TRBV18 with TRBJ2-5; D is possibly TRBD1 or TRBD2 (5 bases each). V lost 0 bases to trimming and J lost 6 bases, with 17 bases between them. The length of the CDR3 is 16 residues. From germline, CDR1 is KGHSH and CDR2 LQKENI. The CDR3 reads CASSPPPGSGQQTQYF. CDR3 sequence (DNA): TGTGCCAGCTCACCACCCCCTGGGAGCGGACAACAGACCCAGTACTTC.

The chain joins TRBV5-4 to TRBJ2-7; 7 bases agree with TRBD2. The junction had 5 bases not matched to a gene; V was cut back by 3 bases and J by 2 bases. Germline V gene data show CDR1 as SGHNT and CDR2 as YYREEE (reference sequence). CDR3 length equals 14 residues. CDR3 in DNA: TGTGCCAGCAGCTCCGGGACTACTCCCTACGAGCAGTACTTC. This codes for CASSSGTTPYEQYF.

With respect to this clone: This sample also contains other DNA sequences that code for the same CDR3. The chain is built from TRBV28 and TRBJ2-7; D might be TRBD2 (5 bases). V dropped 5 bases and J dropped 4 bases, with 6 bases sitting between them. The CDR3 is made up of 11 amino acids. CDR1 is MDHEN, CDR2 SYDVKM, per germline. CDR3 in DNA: TGTGCCAGCAGTACGGGATACGAGCAGTACTTC. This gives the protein CASSTGYEQYF.

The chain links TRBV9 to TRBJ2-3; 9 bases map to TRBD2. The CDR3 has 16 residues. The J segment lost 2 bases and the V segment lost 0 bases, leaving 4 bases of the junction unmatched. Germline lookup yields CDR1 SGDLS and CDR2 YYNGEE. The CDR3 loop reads CASSVGAGGNTDTQYF. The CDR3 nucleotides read TGTGCCAGCAGCGTAGGTGCGGGAGGGAACACAGATACGCAGTATTTT. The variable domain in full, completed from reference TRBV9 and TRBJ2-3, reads DSGVTQTPKHLITATGQRVTLRCSPRSGDLSVYWYQQSLDQGLQFLIQYYNGEERAKGNILERFSAQQFPDLHSELNLSSLELGDSALYFCASSVGAGGNTDTQYFGPGTRLTVL.

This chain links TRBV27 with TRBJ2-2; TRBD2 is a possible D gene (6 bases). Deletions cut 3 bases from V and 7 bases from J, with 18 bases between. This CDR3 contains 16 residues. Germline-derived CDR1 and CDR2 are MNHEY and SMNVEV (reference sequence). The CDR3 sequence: CASSFPTPWGVGELFF. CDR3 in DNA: TGTGCCAGCAGTTTTCCCACGCCGTGGGGGGTCGGGGAGCTGTTTTTT.

The CDR3, as DNA: TGCAGTGTGGCATCACCTGAAGCTTTCTTT. It specifies CSVASPEAFF. V is TRBV20-1 and J is TRBJ1-1; D is uncertain. The ends were cut back, 7 bases at V and 6 bases at J, with 9 bases in the middle. The CDR3 extends over 10 amino acids. Germline V lookup: CDR1 DFQATT, CDR2 SNEGSKA (reference sequence).

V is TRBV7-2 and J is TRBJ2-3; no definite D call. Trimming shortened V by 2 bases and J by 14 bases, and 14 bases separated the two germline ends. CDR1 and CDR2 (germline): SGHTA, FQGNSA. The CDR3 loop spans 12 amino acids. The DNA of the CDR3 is TGTGCCAGCAGCTTACAGGCTAGTTCGTGGTATTTT. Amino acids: CASSLQASSWYF.

The CDR3 reads CASSLIDGSNEQFF. The CDR3 DNA is TGCGCCAGCAGCTTGATAGACGGAAGTAATGAGCAGTTCTTC. This chain joins TRBV5-1 and TRBJ2-1; D not certain. The CDR3 spans 14 residues. Germline V gives CDR1 SGHRS, CDR2 YFSETQ. V shed 1 base and J shed 7 bases, with 12 bases lying between them. Together with reference TRBV5-1 and TRBJ2-1, the CDR3 gives the full variable domain: KAGVTQTPRYLIKTRGQQVTLSCSPISGHRSVSWYQQTPGQGLQFLFEYFSETQRNKGNFPGRFSGRQFSNSRSEMNVSTLELGDSALYLCASSLIDGSNEQFFGPGTRLTVL.